This entry describes one T cell receptor (beta chain). Its antigen is not known. The record originates from a study of neoadjuvant anti-PD-1 for oral cavity cancer. Germline CDR1 reads SGHAT; CDR2 reads FQDESV (reference sequence). The CDR3 contains 13 residues. Trimming shortened V by 5 bases and J by 8 bases, and 15 bases separated the two germline ends. Findings of the study overall: Expansion of preexisting intratumoral clones was suggested to aid response.

Sequencing was performed with immunoSEQ multiplex PCR; in TCRdb, only in-frame clones are kept and a portion is missing. The table has about 37,000 clones, roughly two fifths seen once. Regarding time point: after neoadjuvant nivolumab, at surgical resection. The starting material was tumor tissue, obtained after nivolumab (anti-PD-1) treatment. This clonotype was sampled from a person between 35 and 79 years old with oral cavity squamous cell carcinoma. V gene TRBV11-1 combines with J gene TRBJ1-2; unclear D gene. CDR3 loop: CASSQGREEGYTF. The CDR3 nucleotides read TGTGCCAGCAGCCAAGGTCGCGAAGAAGGCTACACCTTC.